This T cell receptor (beta chain) was identified in a study of blood T cells in healthy people across ages. The CDR3 extends over 16 amino acids. Germline assignment: CDR1 SGHRS and CDR2 YFSETQ. With 2 bases removed from V and 5 bases from J, the gap between germline ends came to 18 bases. The use of a sample-barcoded 5' primer and a J-beta primer mix characterized a second PCR of roughly 6 to 11 cycles. TCRdb reprocessed the 5' RACE reads with MiXCR, giving one entry per CDR3 protein. The sample yields some 690,000 distinct CDR3 sequences, approximately 22% seen once. The clonotype comes from a man between 65 and 79 years old in good health. Sequencing used blood. V gene TRBV5-1 combines with J gene TRBJ2-3, with D perhaps TRBD1 (8 bases). The DNA for the CDR3 is TGCGCCAGCAGCTTTTCCCCAGCGGGACAGGTAGATACGCAGTATTTT. Translation: CASSFSPAGQVDTQYF.